Included here is one TCR beta chain sequence, with context. The data were taken from a study of blood T cell repertoires in COVID-19. In the study overall: Donors in the United States, Italy and Spain gave samples during acute or convalescent COVID-19. In each case, the material was cDNA or gDNA derived from T cells, B-cell-depleted T cells, or PBMCs.

The authors' processing: By means of reference gene primer amplification, nucleated cell counts were estimated. Generated by immunoSEQ multiplex PCR, the TCRdb table keeps only in-frame clones and is missing some. That table supplies the V and J calls and clone size; D and trimming were determined from the DNA. The sample records 100,000 to 150,000 clones, approximately 88% being singletons. Per germline, CDR1 SEHNR and CDR2 FQNEAQ (reference sequence). The junction had 5 bases not matched to a gene; V was cut back by 4 bases and J by 1 base. The CDR3 runs 15 residues. The rearrangement joins TRBV7-9 to TRBJ2-5; TRBD1 agrees at 8 bases. The sample taken for sequencing was peripheral blood. This receptor was taken from a woman in her 30s who had recovered from COVID-19. CDR3: CASSSRQGPQETQYF. DNA for the CDR3: TGTGCCAGCAGCTCGAGACAGGGGCCCCAAGAGACCCAGTACTTC.